This is a list of T cell receptor beta chains from one sample in a study of blood T cell repertoires in COVID-19. Assay used: immunoSEQ multiplex PCR; TCRdb lists only in-frame clones, some missing. In the table there are approximately 240,000 clones, 83% of which are singletons. The sample consisted of peripheral blood. All receptors come from a human donor in a cohort sampled during active COVID-19. Each CDR3 is given with its conserved first and last residue. The D gene is left open where the match is weak. Only some rows state a clone size, as once, few, many or a class for expanded clones.

clone size,V gene,J gene,D gene,CDR3 protein,CDR3 DNA
once,TRBV6-5,TRBJ2-3,NA,CASSYSGLQYF,TGTGCCAGCAGTTACTCGGGGCTACAGTATTTT
once,TRBV2,TRBJ1-6,NA,CASIRGRTTTSPLHF,TGTGCCAGCATCAGAGGGAGGACTACCACTTCACCCCTCCACTTT
NA,TRBV6-6,TRBJ1-1,NA,CASSYPQQGGTEAFF,TGTGCCAGCAGTTACCCCCAGCAGGGCGGCACTGAAGCTTTCTTT
NA,TRBV5-1,TRBJ1-4,NA,CASSLDSLEKLFF,TGCGCCAGCAGCTTGGACAGTTTAGAAAAACTGTTTTTT
once,TRBV10-3,TRBJ2-5,NA,CAISESIEKRGTQYF,TGTGCCATCAGTGAGTCAATCGAAAAACGGGGGACCCAGTACTTC
NA,TRBV5-1,TRBJ2-1,TRBD2,CASSLMRVAGGRDEQFF,TGCGCCAGCAGCCTTATGAGGGTAGCGGGGGGGCGTGATGAGCAGTTCTTC
NA,TRBV12-5,TRBJ2-5,TRBD1,CASGLASGTGGLETQYF,TGTGCTAGTGGTTTGGCTTCCGGGACAGGGGGCCTAGAGACCCAGTACTTC
NA,TRBV28,TRBJ1-3,TRBD1,CASSLPRDRPTIYF,TGTGCCAGCAGTTTACCGAGGGACAGGCCCACGATATATTTT
NA,TRBV7-9,TRBJ1-6,NA,CASSFADSSNSPLHF,TGTGCCAGCAGCTTCGCGGACAGCTCTAATTCACCCCTCCACTTT
NA,TRBV30,TRBJ1-5,NA,CAWSVRQGGNQPQHF,TGTGCCTGGAGTGTACGCCAGGGTGGCAATCAGCCCCAGCATTTT
NA,TRBV7-6,TRBJ1-1,TRBD1,CASGTGGTEAFF,TGTGCCAGCGGTACAGGGGGTACTGAAGCTTTCTTT
NA,TRBV5-4,TRBJ2-4,TRBD2,CASSLRGDIQYF,TGTGCCAGCAGCTTGCGGGGGGACATTCAGTACTTC
few,TRBV5-1,TRBJ1-1,TRBD1,CASTWTGAVATEAFF,TGCGCCAGCACCTGGACAGGGGCGGTCGCCACTGAAGCTTTCTTT
NA,TRBV6-5,TRBJ2-7,NA,CASSLSQWVDYEQYF,TGTGCCAGCAGTCTTAGCCAGTGGGTAGACTACGAGCAGTACTTC
NA,TRBV25-1,TRBJ2-1,NA,CASSSSLQGNEQFF,TGTGCCAGCAGTTCCTCTCTTCAGGGGAATGAGCAGTTCTTC
few,TRBV4-2,TRBJ1-2,TRBD1,CASSQVRGGTGTNLYYGYTF,TGTGCCAGCAGCCAAGTTAGGGGAGGGACAGGAACAAACTTATACTATGGCTACACCTTC
NA,TRBV30,TRBJ1-5,TRBD1,CAAGTGNSNQPQHF,TGTGCCGCCGGGACAGGTAATAGCAATCAGCCCCAGCATTTT
NA,TRBV7-9,TRBJ2-7,NA,CASSSGQIYEQYF,TGTGCCAGCAGCTCCGGACAGATCTACGAGCAGTACTTC
NA,TRBV10-3,TRBJ2-1,TRBD2,CATVPSSGLAGENEQFF,TGTGCCACCGTCCCCTCATCGGGTCTAGCGGGGGAAAATGAGCAGTTCTTC
NA,TRBV5-1,TRBJ2-5,NA,CASSLFRRDQETQYF,TGCGCCAGCAGCTTGTTCAGGAGGGATCAAGAGACCCAGTACTTC
NA,TRBV19,TRBJ2-1,TRBD2,CASSPGLGGNEQFF,TGTGCCAGTAGTCCGGGACTAGGGGGGAATGAGCAGTTCTTC
NA,TRBV7-2,TRBJ1-2,NA,CASSATGIDGYTF,TGTGCCAGCAGCGCTACAGGGATAGACGGCTACACCTTC
NA,TRBV9,TRBJ1-6,TRBD1,CASSVYDRGTDSPLHF,TGTGCCAGCAGCGTCTACGACAGGGGGACGGATTCACCCCTCCACTTT
NA,TRBV6-5,TRBJ1-1,NA,CASSYSIGALTEAFF,TGTGCCAGCAGTTACTCGATTGGGGCCCTGACTGAAGCTTTCTTT
NA,TRBV9,TRBJ1-2,TRBD1,CASSAGQGSSGYTF,TGTGCCAGCAGCGCCGGACAGGGTTCGTCGGGCTACACCTTC
NA,TRBV18,TRBJ1-3,TRBD1,CASSSRQGAGNTIYF,TGTGCCAGCTCATCCCGACAGGGGGCTGGAAACACCATATATTTT
NA,TRBV20-1,TRBJ2-3,TRBD2,CSASSPGLAGGVTDTQYF,TGCAGTGCTAGTTCTCCGGGACTAGCGGGAGGCGTCACAGATACGCAGTATTTT
NA,TRBV19,TRBJ2-4,NA,CASSIDGAGHQQNIQYF,TGTGCCAGTAGTATAGATGGGGCTGGACACCAGCAAAACATTCAGTACTTC
NA,TRBV7-6,TRBJ2-7,TRBD1,CASSLGQGPSYEQYF,TGTGCCAGCAGCTTAGGACAGGGCCCCTCCTACGAGCAGTACTTC
NA,TRBV11-2,TRBJ2-5,NA,CASSLSRQETQYF,TGTGCCAGCAGCTTATCCAGACAAGAGACCCAGTACTTC
NA,TRBV5-6,TRBJ1-5,TRBD1,CASSSRQGGSNQPQHF,TGTGCCAGCAGCTCCCGACAGGGTGGAAGCAATCAGCCCCAGCATTTT
few,TRBV6-1,TRBJ1-6,NA,CASSEDSHLAPLHF,TGTGCCAGCAGTGAAGATAGTCACCTCGCACCCCTCCACTTT
NA,TRBV6-5,TRBJ1-1,NA,CASRLRGAREAFF,TGTGCCAGCAGACTTAGGGGCGCGCGTGAAGCTTTCTTT
NA,TRBV19,TRBJ1-4,TRBD1,CASSAQGVGEKLFF,TGTGCCAGTAGCGCCCAGGGGGTTGGAGAAAAACTGTTTTTT
NA,TRBV27,TRBJ2-7,TRBD2,CASSLGYRASGSNEQYF,TGTGCCAGCAGTTTAGGATATAGGGCTAGCGGGAGCAACGAGCAGTACTTC
NA,TRBV5-6,TRBJ2-3,TRBD2,CASSGTSGSTDTQYF,TGTGCCAGCAGCGGGACTAGCGGGAGCACAGATACGCAGTATTTT
NA,TRBV2,TRBJ2-3,NA,CALTSVRTDTQYF,TGTGCTCTCACGAGTGTTCGCACAGATACGCAGTATTTT
NA,TRBV5-1,TRBJ2-6,NA,CASSPGVVSGANVLTF,TGCGCCAGCAGTCCAGGCGTTGTCTCTGGGGCCAACGTCCTGACTTTC
NA,TRBV7-2,TRBJ2-3,NA,CASSLGIGGGTDTQYF,TGTGCCAGCAGCTTAGGGATAGGGGGGGGCACAGATACGCAGTATTTT
NA,TRBV14,TRBJ2-2,TRBD1,CASSQLRTGAGELFF,TGTGCCAGCAGCCAACTCCGGACAGGGGCCGGGGAGCTGTTTTTT
NA,TRBV5-4,TRBJ1-4,TRBD1,CASSRTGNEKLFF,TGTGCCAGCAGCCGGACAGGGAATGAAAAACTGTTTTTT